The 28 T cell receptor beta chains below were found in one sample sequenced in a study of blood T cell repertoires in COVID-19. The repertoire was sequenced with immunoSEQ multiplex PCR; TCRdb's copy has only in-frame clones and lacks some. The repertoire holds about 250,000 clones, with 85% as singletons. Sequenced: PBMCs or T cells enriched from blood (not recorded which). These receptor sequences come from a woman in her forties or fifties with acute COVID-19.

This chain joins TRBV4-3 and TRBJ1-2; tentative D call: TRBD1 (6 bases). V dropped 4 bases and J dropped 4 bases, with 19 bases sitting between them. This CDR3 contains 16 residues. Germline CDR1 reads LGHNA; CDR2 reads YSLEER. The CDR3 DNA is TGCGCCAGCAGCCTGGGCCGACAGACAGGAATCTATGGCTACACCTTC. This translates into CASSLGRQTGIYGYTF.

The chain is built from TRBV3-1 (or the pseudogene TRBV3-2) and TRBJ1-1; 9 nucleotides line up with TRBD1. CDR3 length: 14 residues. Germline V gives CDR1 LGHDT, CDR2 YNNKEL (reference sequence). The J segment lost 4 bases and the V segment lost 5 bases, leaving 5 bases of the junction unmatched. In nucleotides, the CDR3 is TGTGCCAGCAGCGCCAGGACAGGGGTCACTGAAGCTTTCTTT. Translation gives CASSARTGVTEAFF.

The chain links TRBV5-1 to TRBJ1-4, with a weak D call TRBD1 (6 bases). The CDR3 loop spans 16 amino acids. V lost 4 bases, J lost 6 bases, and 19 bases lay in between. Per the germline V gene, CDR1 is SGHRS and CDR2 is YFSETQ. The CDR3 region is CASSLGQGRAYEKLFF. CDR3 DNA: TGCGCCAGCAGCCTGGGGCAGGGGAGGGCCTATGAAAAACTGTTTTTT.

The chain couples TRBV5-6 to TRBJ2-2; TRBD2 might be the D (6 bases). CDR1 SGHDT and CDR2 YYEEEE come from the germline V gene. V was shortened by 3 bases and J by 7 bases, with 16 bases between the two germline ends. There are 15 residues in the CDR3. The CDR3 protein is CASSWSGDSNGELFF. CDR3 bases: TGTGCCAGCAGCTGGTCGGGGGATTCGAACGGGGAGCTGTTTTTT.

This clone appeared once. The rearrangement joins TRBV21-1 to TRBJ1-2; TRBD1, the table's D call, lacks a check against the DNA. TRBV21-1 corresponds to a pseudogene. The CDR3 loop spans 17 amino acids. CDR3 DNA: TGTGCCAGCAGCAAAACCCCCCCAGGGGGAAATCTCTATGGCTACACCTTC. Residues: CASSKTPPGGNLYGYTF.

The V call is TRBV4-3, the J call TRBJ1-1; TRBD1 matches at 10 bases. This CDR3 region has 17 residues. J was trimmed by 4 bases and V by 5 bases; bases with no gene match: 13. The germline V gene encodes CDR1 LGHNA and CDR2 YSLEER. Here the CDR3 DNA reads TGCGCCAGCAGCGTGAGGGACAGGGGAATTAAGGGCACTGAAGCTTTCTTT. This translates into CASSVRDRGIKGTEAFF.

The rearrangement links TRBV18 to TRBJ1-2, with D perhaps matching TRBD1 (5 bases). Germline assignment: CDR1 KGHSH and CDR2 LQKENI. V was clipped by 6 bases and J by 4 bases, with 9 bases between them. This CDR3 spans 12 amino acids. DNA for the CDR3: TGTGCCAGCTCTCCCGACAGCTATGGCTACACCTTC. Translation gives CASSPDSYGYTF.

This chain links TRBV7-9 with TRBJ1-1; TRBD1 is a possible D gene (6 bases). Germline-derived CDR1 and CDR2 are SEHNR and FQNEAQ (reference sequence). Trimming took off 2 bases at V and 6 bases at J, with 16 bases between the two ends. The CDR3 runs 15 residues. The CDR3 nucleotides read TGTGCCAGCAGCTTAAGTTCTGGGGGGGCCTCTGAAGCTTTCTTT. Translation gives CASSLSSGGASEAFF.

The chain joins TRBV12-3 or TRBV12-4 to TRBJ1-1; no reliable D call. V dropped 4 bases and J dropped 2 bases, with 8 bases sitting between them. CDR3 length: 13 residues. DNA of the CDR3: TGTGCCAGCAGTTACCAGTTAAACACTGAAGCTTTCTTT. This codes for CASSYQLNTEAFF.

CDR3 loop: CASSPGGTNEKLFF. CDR3 nucleotide sequence: TGCGCCAGCAGCCCCGGAGGAACTAATGAAAAACTGTTTTTT. The rearrangement links TRBV5-1 to TRBJ1-4; D uncertain. This CDR3 contains 14 residues. Germline CDR1 SGHRS, CDR2 YFSETQ. V lost 4 bases to trimming and J lost 1 base, with 8 bases between them.

The chain combines TRBV7-8 with TRBJ1-2; 7 nucleotides match TRBD1. J gave up 1 base and V 1 base, and 3 bases lay outside the gene matches. CDR1 and CDR2 (germline): SGHVS, FQNEAQ. CDR3 length: 15 residues. The CDR3 spells CASSLGQGSNYGYTF. In DNA form, the CDR3 reads TGTGCCAGCAGCTTAGGACAGGGTAGTAACTATGGCTACACCTTC.

This chain links TRBV27 with TRBJ2-7; the D is unclear. CDR1 and CDR2 (germline): MNHEY, SMNVEV (reference sequence). V was clipped by 5 bases and J by 3 bases, with 11 bases between them. The CDR3 contains 13 residues. The CDR3 loop is CASSNRVSYEQYF. The CDR3 coding sequence is TGTGCCAGCAGTAACCGGGTCAGCTACGAGCAGTACTTC.

The chain uses TRBV19 and TRBJ1-2; 9 positions agree with TRBD1. The CDR3 covers 17 residues. Germline CDR1 LNHDA, CDR2 SQIVND (reference sequence). Trimming took 7 bases from V and 3 from J; bases not matched to a gene: 15. This chain's CDR3 is CASKAPGTGSAYYGYTF. The CDR3 nucleotides read TGTGCCAGTAAGGCCCCCGGGACAGGGTCTGCTTACTATGGCTACACCTTC.

The table lists this clone with a count of one. The chain has TRBV5-1 and TRBJ1-5; 9 positions agree with TRBD1. V was pared by 1 base and J by 4 bases, with 3 bases of the junction left unmatched. This CDR3 is 15 amino acids long. Germline CDR1 reads SGHRS; CDR2 reads YFSETQ. CDR3 amino acids: CASSLTGTGNQPQHF. CDR3 DNA sequence: TGCGCCAGCAGCTTGACCGGGACAGGGAATCAGCCCCAGCATTTT. Based on the CDR3 plus reference TRBV5-1 and TRBJ1-5, the full variable domain is KAGVTQTPRYLIKTRGQQVTLSCSPISGHRSVSWYQQTPGQGLQFLFEYFSETQRNKGNFPGRFSGRQFSNSRSEMNVSTLELGDSALYLCASSLTGTGNQPQHFGDGTRLSIL.

In this sample, this clone turned up once. This chain uses TRBV4-1 with TRBJ2-1, with TRBD1 as a possible D gene (5 bases). Germline V gives CDR1 MGHRA, CDR2 YSYEKL. Trimming left V 3 bases short and J 4 bases short, with 7 bases between. This CDR3 has 13 amino acids. CDR3 sequence: CASSQHRYNEQFF. The CDR3 DNA reads as TGCGCCAGCAGCCAGCACAGGTACAATGAGCAGTTCTTC.

The rearrangement links TRBV11-2 to TRBJ1-2, with 9 bases lining up with TRBD1. Germline assignment: CDR1 SGHAT and CDR2 FQNNGV. V trimming: 8 bases; J trimming: 1 base; junction bases outside the gene matches: 17. The CDR3 spans 18 residues. DNA of the CDR3: TGTGCCAGCGGTGGAGTTAAAGGGGACAGGGCCTTTAACTATGGCTACACCTTC. As protein: CASGGVKGDRAFNYGYTF.

Only one count was recorded for this clone. The chain links TRBV5-4 to TRBJ1-5; 7 bases are shared with TRBD1. This CDR3 comprises 15 residues. V was clipped by 2 bases and J by 2 bases; unmatched bases: 4. Germline V CDR1 and CDR2: SGHNT, YYREEE (reference sequence). In DNA form, the CDR3 reads TGTGCCAGCAGCTTAACAGGGGATCGCAATCAGCCCCAGCATTTT. Translating gives CASSLTGDRNQPQHF.

This chain uses TRBV5-8 with TRBJ1-3; possible D gene TRBD1, 5 bases. The CDR3 runs to 12 residues. Germline CDR1 reads SGHTS; CDR2 reads YDEGEE. The V and J ends lost 7 bases and 1 base respectively, with 6 bases between them. The CDR3 reads CASGTSGNTIYF. CDR3 nucleotides: TGTGCCAGCGGGACTTCTGGAAACACCATATATTTT.

This clone was counted a single time. This chain connects TRBV10-3 to TRBJ2-1; TRBD2 is a possible D gene (6 bases). The CDR3 is 14 residues long. Looked up from germline, CDR1 is ENHRY and CDR2 is SYGVKD. V lost 6 bases to trimming and J lost 5 bases, with 14 bases between them. CDR3 loop: CAIRRIGGDNEQFF. The CDR3 bases are TGTGCCATCAGGAGAATCGGAGGGGACAATGAGCAGTTCTTC.

CDR3 nucleotides: TGTGCCAGCAGTCCCGGACTAGCGGGGGGCCTCACCGGGGAGCTGTTTTTT. Translation gives CASSPGLAGGLTGELFF. This chain uses TRBV7-2 with TRBJ2-2, with 14 nucleotides matching TRBD2. Germline lookup yields CDR1 SGHTA and CDR2 FQGNSA. Trimming cost V 6 bases and J 4 bases; bases outside gene matches: 7. This CDR3 has 17 residues.

CDR3 loop: CAWSVRWDKNQPQHF. The CDR3 DNA reads as TGTGCCTGGAGTGTACGATGGGACAAAAATCAGCCCCAGCATTTT. The chain combines TRBV30 with TRBJ1-5; a possible D gene is TRBD1 (6 bases). The CDR3 is 15 amino acids. With 0 bases removed from V and 4 bases from J, the gap between germline ends came to 13 bases. Germline V gene sequence: CDR1 GTSNPN, CDR2 SVGIG (reference sequence).

The J gene is TRBJ2-7, the V gene TRBV10-1; maybe TRBD1 (6 bases). Trimming shortened V by 3 bases and J by 7 bases, and 13 bases separated the two germline ends. There are 13 residues in the CDR3. Germline loops: CDR1 WNHNN, CDR2 SYGVQD (reference sequence). The CDR3 loop reads CASSEWSQGEQYF. CDR3 DNA: TGCGCCAGCAGTGAATGGAGTCAGGGGGAGCAGTACTTC.

V and J are TRBV5-1 and TRBJ2-5; 10 positions match TRBD2. Trimming cost V 6 bases and J 5 bases; bases outside gene matches: 7. Germline V CDR1 and CDR2: SGHRS, YFSETQ. The CDR3 spans 14 residues. In DNA form, the CDR3 reads TGCGCCAGCAATCCGGGGACTAGCGCCGAGACCCAGTACTTC. It specifies CASNPGTSAETQYF.

In this sample, this clone turned up a few times. The chain is built from TRBV6-5 and TRBJ1-5, with D maybe TRBD1 (6 bases). There are 15 residues in the CDR3. Trimming took off 8 bases at V and 2 bases at J, with 16 bases between the two ends. CDR1 MNHEY and CDR2 SVGAGI come from the germline V gene. CDR3 sequence (DNA): TGTGCCAGCGCCCCCAGGGGATATGGCAATCAGCCCCAGCATTTT. Encoded protein: CASAPRGYGNQPQHF.

This clone was observed once. The chain uses TRBV29-1 and TRBJ1-3, with 7 positions matching TRBD1. J lost 0 bases, V lost 4 bases, and 6 bases had no gene match. The CDR3 has 15 residues. Germline values: CDR1 SQVTM, CDR2 ANQGSEA. Here the CDR3 reads CSVATGATSGNTIYF. The CDR3 region has the DNA TGCAGCGTTGCAACAGGGGCAACCTCTGGAAACACCATATATTTT.

V usage is TRBV20-1 and J usage is TRBJ2-3; D is unresolved. Germline V CDR1 and CDR2: DFQATT, SNEGSKA (reference sequence). The CDR3 consists of 13 residues. With 3 bases removed from V and 1 base from J, the gap between germline ends came to 8 bases. CDR3: CSASREGTDTQYF. DNA for the CDR3: TGCAGTGCTAGTCGCGAAGGCACAGATACGCAGTATTTT.

The chain combines TRBV6-5 with TRBJ1-4; D ambiguous. Germline V gene lookup returns CDR1 MNHEY and CDR2 SVGAGI. The CDR3 consists of 12 residues. Trimming removed 5 bases at V and 3 bases at J, with 4 bases between. This chain's CDR3 is CASSQANEKLFF. CDR3 bases: TGTGCCAGCAGTCAGGCTAATGAAAAACTGTTTTTT.

J is TRBJ2-5 and V is TRBV19, with TRBD1 matching over 9 bases. The CDR3 spans 15 residues. The V and J ends lost 6 bases and 4 bases, in that order; junction bases with no gene match: 9. The germline CDR1 and CDR2 sequences are LNHDA and SQIVND (reference sequence). The CDR3 coding sequence is TGTGCCAGTAGCCCGGGACAGGGTTCGAGAGAGACCCAGTACTTC. Protein: CASSPGQGSRETQYF.